A single sample is the source of the 5 T cell receptor beta chains below, sequenced in a study of vaccination effects on CD4 cells after COVID-19. The ViraFEST assay expanded antigen-specific CD4+ T cells with viral peptide pools before sequencing. At the end of 9 to 11 days of culture, CD4+ T cells were isolated. Nobody among the vaccine recipients had prior SARS-CoV-2 infection (nucleocapsid antibodies were negative). These receptors are not linked to any known antigen. Assay used: immunoSEQ multiplex PCR; TCRdb lists only in-frame clones, some missing. Of around 71,000 clones in the sample, roughly three quarters were seen once. Sequenced material: CD4+ T cells from PBMCs cultured with HCoV-OC43 spike peptides, taken before COVID-19 vaccination. Described subset: HCoV-OC43 spike overlapping peptide pool stimulation. All receptors come from a human donor who received a COVID-19 vaccine.

The V call is TRBV2, the J call TRBJ2-6; D possibly corresponds to TRBD1 (5 bases). CDR1 and CDR2 (germline): SNHLY, FYNNEI. Trimming cost V 7 bases and J 4 bases, with 8 bases left between them. The CDR3 runs 13 residues. CDR3 coding DNA: TGTGCCAGCAAGGGGAACGGGGCCAACGTCCTGACTTTC. This codes for CASKGNGANVLTF.

This chain uses TRBV15 with TRBJ2-7; D not resolved. This CDR3 is 16 amino acids long. Trimming cost V 3 bases and J 3 bases, with 18 bases left between them. Germline loops: CDR1 LNHNV, CDR2 YYDKDF (reference sequence). The CDR3 sequence: CATSSRRDQPHYEQYV. The CDR3 DNA sequence: TGTGCCACCAGCAGCCGACGAGACCAACCGCACTACGAGCAGTACGTC.

This clone has more than one count but fewer than ten. The chain carries TRBV6-1 and TRBJ1-6; no clear D. The V gene's germline CDR1 is MNHNS and CDR2 SASEGT. This CDR3 has 14 residues. Trimming cost V 2 bases and J 3 bases, with 5 bases left between them. The CDR3 bases are TGTGCCAGCAGTGAACTCAGCTATAATTCACCCCTCCACTTT. It yields the protein CASSELSYNSPLHF.

V is TRBV6-1 and J is TRBJ2-5; D remains unclear. Germline CDR1 MNHNS, CDR2 SASEGT. Trimming left V 0 bases short and J 2 bases short, with 10 bases between. This CDR3 region has 15 residues. CDR3 sequence: CASSEALAAQETQYF. DNA for the CDR3: TGTGCCAGCAGTGAAGCGCTCGCCGCGCAAGAGACCCAGTACTTC.

The J gene is TRBJ1-1, the V gene TRBV29-1; D gene ambiguous. The CDR3 runs 11 residues. Germline lookup yields CDR1 SQVTM and CDR2 ANQGSEA. V was pared by 4 bases and J by 1 base, with 4 bases between. The CDR3 protein is CSVGWNTEAFF. As DNA, the CDR3 is TGCAGCGTTGGGTGGAACACTGAAGCTTTCTTT.